This TCR beta chain comes out of a study of post-analysis software for immune sequencing data. Study overall: The study covered relapsing-remitting, secondary progressive and progressive-relapsing courses of multiple sclerosis. Notes on the study in general: The study found significantly lower normalized Chao1 diversity in multiple sclerosis patients than in controls. About five TRBV segments appeared more often in patients than in controls, and TRBV5-6, TRBV5-1 and TRBV20-1 were among these. F measure grouped same-batch samples tightly together.

A remark on this clonotype: Its specificity is not known.

Carried by the TCR beta cDNA libraries were unique molecular identifiers. Using its own MiXCR run on the PCR reads, TCRdb lists one record per CDR3 protein. The data show fewer than 600,000 distinct CDR3 sequences, with roughly 45% seen just once and around 10% held by the top ten. The germline V gene has CDR1 MNHNY and CDR2 SVGAGI (reference sequence). Trimming at V came to 3 bases and at J to 2 bases, leaving 11 bases not matched to a gene. The CDR3 extends over 17 amino acids. This clonotype was obtained from a girl under 18 with multiple sclerosis. Sequenced input: blood. The V call is TRBV6-6, the J call TRBJ2-7, with 9 bases fitting TRBD1. In DNA, the CDR3 is TGTGCCAGCAGTTATCTACTACCGACAGGGGGTACCTACGAGCAGTACTTC. Its protein product is CASSYLLPTGGTYEQYF.